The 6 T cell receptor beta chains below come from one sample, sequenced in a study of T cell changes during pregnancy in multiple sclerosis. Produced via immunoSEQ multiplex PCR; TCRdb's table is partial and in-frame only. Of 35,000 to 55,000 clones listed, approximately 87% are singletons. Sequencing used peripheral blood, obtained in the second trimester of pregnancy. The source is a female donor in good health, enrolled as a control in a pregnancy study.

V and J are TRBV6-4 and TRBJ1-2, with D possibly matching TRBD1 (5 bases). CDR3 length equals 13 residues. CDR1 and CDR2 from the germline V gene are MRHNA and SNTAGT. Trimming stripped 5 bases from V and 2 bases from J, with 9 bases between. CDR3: CASSPDSNYGYTF. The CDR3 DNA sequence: TGTGCCAGCAGTCCCGACAGCAACTATGGCTACACCTTC.

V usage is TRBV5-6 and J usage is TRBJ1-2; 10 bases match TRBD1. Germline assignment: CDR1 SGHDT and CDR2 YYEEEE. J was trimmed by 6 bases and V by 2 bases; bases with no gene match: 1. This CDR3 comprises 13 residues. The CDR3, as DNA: TGTGCCAGCAGCTTCGGGACAGGGGATGGCTACACCTTC. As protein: CASSFGTGDGYTF.

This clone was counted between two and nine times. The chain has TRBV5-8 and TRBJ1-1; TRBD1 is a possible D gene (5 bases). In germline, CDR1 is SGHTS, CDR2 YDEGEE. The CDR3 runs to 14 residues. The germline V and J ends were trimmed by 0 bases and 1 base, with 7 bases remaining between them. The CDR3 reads CASSLGTGNTEAFF. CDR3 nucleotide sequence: TGTGCCAGCAGCTTGGGAACAGGGAACACTGAAGCTTTCTTT.

The CDR3 reads CASNSPGWRGYTF. Written as DNA, the CDR3 is TGTGCCAGTAATTCCCCGGGATGGCGCGGCTACACCTTC. This chain joins TRBV19 and TRBJ1-2; D ambiguous. Per germline, CDR1 LNHDA and CDR2 SQIVND (reference sequence). V shed 7 bases and J shed 8 bases, with 17 bases lying between them. The CDR3 is 13 residues long.

DNA of the CDR3: TGTGCCAGTAGTCCAACGACAGGGGGTAGTGGCAATCAGCCCCAGCATTTT. Protein: CASSPTTGGSGNQPQHF. The chain couples TRBV19 to TRBJ1-5, with 9 bases that match TRBD1. V lost 5 bases and J lost 2; bases outside the gene matches: 10. Germline CDR1 LNHDA, CDR2 SQIVND (reference sequence). The CDR3 contains 17 residues.

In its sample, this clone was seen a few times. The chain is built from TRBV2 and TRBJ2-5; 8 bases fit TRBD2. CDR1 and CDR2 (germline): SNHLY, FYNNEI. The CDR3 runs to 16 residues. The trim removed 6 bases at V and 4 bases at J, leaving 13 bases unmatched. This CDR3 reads CASSNTGRGDRETQYF. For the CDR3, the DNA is TGTGCCAGCAGCAACACAGGGCGGGGGGATCGAGAGACCCAGTACTTC.